Listed below are T cell receptor beta chains from one sample, sequenced in a study of post-analysis software for immune sequencing data. TCRdb re-called the PCR reads with MiXCR, one entry per CDR3 protein. The data hold about 770,000 distinct CDR3 sequences, with about 45% observed a single time. The sample was blood. These receptors all stem from a girl aged 5 to 17 with multiple sclerosis. The CDR3 runs from the conserved cysteine through the conserved F or W. Fields, in order: J gene, D gene, V gene, clone size, CDR3 DNA, CDR3 protein. D genes are given only for firm matches. Not every row has a clone size; where given, it reads once, few, many or a size class.

TRBJ2-4 | TRBD2 | TRBV10-3 | - | TGTGCCATCAGTGAGCCTATAGCGGGTACGGGGGAGCAGTACTTC | CAISEPIAGTGEQYF
TRBJ2-5 | - | TRBV15 | - | TGTGCCACCAGCAGAGGACGGGGCGAAGAGACCCAGTACTTC | CATSRGRGEETQYF
TRBJ2-7 | TRBD1 | TRBV28 | - | TGTGCCAGCAGGATTACAGGGGAATTTATCAAGCAGTACTTC | CASRITGEFIKQYF
TRBJ2-3 | - | TRBV15 | - | TGTGCCACCAGCAGAGGACTAGTCACAGATACGCAGTATTTT | CATSRGLVTDTQYF
TRBJ2-7 | - | TRBV4-1 | - | TGCGCCAGCAGCCAGGACATTAGCGCGGGTTCTCTCGAGCAGTACTTC | CASSQDISAGSLEQYF
TRBJ1-2 | - | TRBV29-1 | - | TGCAGCGTTGAAGTGGTGCAGTCGGCGAACTATGGCTACACCTTC | CSVEVVQSANYGYTF
TRBJ2-7 | TRBD2 | TRBV5-1 | - | TGCGCCAGCAGTGGGACTAGCGGGGCGAGCTCCTACGAGCAGTACTTC | CASSGTSGASSYEQYF
TRBJ1-5 | TRBD1 | TRBV2 | - | TGTGCCAGCTCCTGGGACAGTCGAAGCAATCAGCCCCAGCATTTT | CASSWDSRSNQPQHF
TRBJ1-3 | - | TRBV2 | - | TGTGCCAGCAGCTTAAACAGGATTCCTGGAAACACCATATATTTT | CASSLNRIPGNTIYF
TRBJ2-7 | - | TRBV6-1 | - | TGTGCCAGCAGTGATGGACTGGAGAGGTCCTACGAGCAGTACTTC | CASSDGLERSYEQYF
TRBJ2-1 | TRBD2 | TRBV29-1 | few | TGCAGCTCAACAGGACTAGCGGCCTCCTCCTACAATGAGCAGTTCTTC | CSSTGLAASSYNEQFF
TRBJ1-2 | - | TRBV4-3 | few | TGCGCCAGCAGCCCTACCGGGACTGGTGGCTACACCTTC | CASSPTGTGGYTF
TRBJ2-7 | TRBD2 | TRBV20-1 | - | TGCAGTGCTACCGACCCGCTAGCGGCAACATACGAGCAGTACTTC | CSATDPLAATYEQYF
TRBJ2-7 | - | TRBV7-2 | few | TGTGCCAGCACCCCGGGACTCAACTTCTTGAGGGTACGCGAGCAGTACTTC | CASTPGLNFLRVREQYF
TRBJ1-5 | - | TRBV20-1 | - | TGCAGTGCTAGAGCTTCCTGGGGCCGCTTAGATCAGCCCCAGCATTTT | CSARASWGRLDQPQHF
TRBJ2-3 | TRBD2 | TRBV29-1 | - | TGCAGCGTTGATACGTGGGAGGGTCGCACAGATACGCAGTATTTT | CSVDTWEGRTDTQYF
TRBJ1-1 | TRBD1 | TRBV10-3 | few | TGTGCCATCACCTCGACAGGGGTGGTCACTGAAGCTTTCTTT | CAITSTGVVTEAFF
TRBJ2-1 | - | TRBV6-5 | - | TGTGCCAGCAGTTACGCCTGGGGTTCAGATACGCAGTTCTTC | CASSYAWGSDTQFF
TRBJ1-1 | - | TRBV20-1 | once | TGCAGTGCTAGGGCCATGGGGCAGGGGAACACTGAAGCTTTCTTT | CSARAMGQGNTEAFF
TRBJ2-7 | - | TRBV7-3 | - | TGTGCCAGCAGCTTCCAACCCGGGGACCCCTACGAGCAGTACTTC | CASSFQPGDPYEQYF